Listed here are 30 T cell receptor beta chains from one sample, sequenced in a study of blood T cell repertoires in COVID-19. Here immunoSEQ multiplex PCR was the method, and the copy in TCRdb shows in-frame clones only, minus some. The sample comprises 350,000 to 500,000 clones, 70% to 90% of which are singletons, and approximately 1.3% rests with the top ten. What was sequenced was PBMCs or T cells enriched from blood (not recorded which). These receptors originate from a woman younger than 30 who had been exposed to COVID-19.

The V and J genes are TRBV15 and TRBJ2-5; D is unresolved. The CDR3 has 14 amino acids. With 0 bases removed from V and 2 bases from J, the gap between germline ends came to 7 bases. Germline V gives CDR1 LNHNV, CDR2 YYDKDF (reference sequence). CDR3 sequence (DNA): TGTGCCACCAGCAGAGATGATGAGCAAGAGACCCAGTACTTC. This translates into CATSRDDEQETQYF. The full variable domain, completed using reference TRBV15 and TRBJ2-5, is DAMVIQNPRYQVTQFGKPVTLSCSQTLNHNVMYWYQQKSSQAPKLLFHYYDKDFNNEADTPDNFQSRRPNTSFCFLDIRSPGLGDTAMYLCATSRDDEQETQYFGPGTRLLVL.

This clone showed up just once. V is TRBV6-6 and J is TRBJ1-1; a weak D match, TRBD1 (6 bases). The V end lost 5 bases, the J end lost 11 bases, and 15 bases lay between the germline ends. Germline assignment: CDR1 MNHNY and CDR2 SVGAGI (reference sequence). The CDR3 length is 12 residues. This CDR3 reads CASSQGLGLAFF. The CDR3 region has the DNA TGTGCCAGCAGTCAGGGGTTAGGTTTGGCTTTCTTT.

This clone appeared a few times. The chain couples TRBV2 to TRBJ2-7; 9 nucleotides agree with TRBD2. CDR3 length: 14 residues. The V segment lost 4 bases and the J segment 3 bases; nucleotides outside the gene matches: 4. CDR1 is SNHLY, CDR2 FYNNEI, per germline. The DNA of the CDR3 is TGTGCCAGCAGTGGTAGCGGGGGACTCTACGAGCAGTACTTC. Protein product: CASSGSGGLYEQYF.

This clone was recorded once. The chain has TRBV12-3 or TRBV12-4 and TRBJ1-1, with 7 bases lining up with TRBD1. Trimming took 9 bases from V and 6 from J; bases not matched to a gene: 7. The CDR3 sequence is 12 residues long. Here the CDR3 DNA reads TGTGCCAGTAAGCAGGGGGACGCTGAAGCTTTCTTT. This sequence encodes CASKQGDAEAFF.

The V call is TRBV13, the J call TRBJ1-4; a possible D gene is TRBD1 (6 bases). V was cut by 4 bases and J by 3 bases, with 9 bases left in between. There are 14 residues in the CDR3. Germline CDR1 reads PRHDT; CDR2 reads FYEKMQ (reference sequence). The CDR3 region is CASSWTVSNEKLFF. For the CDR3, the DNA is TGTGCCAGCAGCTGGACAGTCTCTAATGAAAAACTGTTTTTT.

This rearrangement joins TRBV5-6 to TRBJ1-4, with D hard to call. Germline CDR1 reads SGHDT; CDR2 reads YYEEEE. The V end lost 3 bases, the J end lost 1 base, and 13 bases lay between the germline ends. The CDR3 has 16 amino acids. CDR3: CASSSITGVTNEKLFF. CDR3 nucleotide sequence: TGTGCCAGCAGCTCCATTACCGGTGTAACTAATGAAAAACTGTTTTTT.

CDR3 loop: CASSLSIGVGNEQFF. The CDR3 nucleotides read TGTGCCAGCAGTTTATCGATAGGAGTTGGGAATGAGCAGTTCTTC. The chain is built from TRBV27 and TRBJ2-1, with D unclear. Trimming left V 0 bases short and J 7 bases short, with 13 bases between. The germline gives CDR1 MNHEY, CDR2 SMNVEV (reference sequence). The length of the CDR3 is 15 residues.

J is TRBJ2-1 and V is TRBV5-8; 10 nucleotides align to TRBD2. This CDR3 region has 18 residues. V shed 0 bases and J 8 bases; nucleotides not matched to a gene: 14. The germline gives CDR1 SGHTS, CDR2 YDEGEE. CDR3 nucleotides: TGTGCCAGCAGCTTGGATCGTCGAGCGGGAGGGCCTTGGGATGAGCAGTTCTTC. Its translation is CASSLDRRAGGPWDEQFF.

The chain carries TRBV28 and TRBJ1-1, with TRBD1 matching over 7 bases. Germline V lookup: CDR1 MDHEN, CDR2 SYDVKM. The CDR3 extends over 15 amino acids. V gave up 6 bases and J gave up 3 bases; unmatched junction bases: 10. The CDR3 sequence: CASSQAPDRDTEAFF. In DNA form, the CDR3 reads TGTGCCAGCAGCCAAGCACCCGACAGGGACACTGAAGCTTTCTTT.

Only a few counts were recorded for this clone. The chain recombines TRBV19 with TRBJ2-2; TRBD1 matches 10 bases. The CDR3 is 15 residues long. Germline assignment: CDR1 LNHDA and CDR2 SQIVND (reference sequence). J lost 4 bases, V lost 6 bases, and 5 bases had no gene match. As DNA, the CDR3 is TGTGCCAGTAGACGACAGGGGGCGGGCACCGGGGAGCTGTTTTTT. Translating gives CASRRQGAGTGELFF.

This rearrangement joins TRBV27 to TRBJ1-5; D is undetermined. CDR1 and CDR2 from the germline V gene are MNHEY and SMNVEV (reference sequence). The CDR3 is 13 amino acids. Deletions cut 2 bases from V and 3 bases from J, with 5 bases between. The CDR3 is CASSLQYNQPQHF. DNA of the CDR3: TGTGCCAGCAGTTTACAGTACAATCAGCCCCAGCATTTT.

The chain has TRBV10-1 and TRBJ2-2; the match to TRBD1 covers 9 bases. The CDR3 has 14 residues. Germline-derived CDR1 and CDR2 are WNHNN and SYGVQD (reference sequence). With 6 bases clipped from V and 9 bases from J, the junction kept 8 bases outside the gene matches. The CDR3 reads CASSTGGAPRELFF. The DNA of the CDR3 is TGCGCCAGCAGCACAGGGGGCGCACCCCGGGAGCTGTTTTTT.

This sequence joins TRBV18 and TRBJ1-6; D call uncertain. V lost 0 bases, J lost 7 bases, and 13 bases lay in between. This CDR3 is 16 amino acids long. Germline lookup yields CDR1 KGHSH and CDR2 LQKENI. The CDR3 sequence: CASSPPTGPGNSPLHF. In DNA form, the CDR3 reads TGTGCCAGCTCACCACCGACGGGCCCGGGAAATTCACCCCTCCACTTT.

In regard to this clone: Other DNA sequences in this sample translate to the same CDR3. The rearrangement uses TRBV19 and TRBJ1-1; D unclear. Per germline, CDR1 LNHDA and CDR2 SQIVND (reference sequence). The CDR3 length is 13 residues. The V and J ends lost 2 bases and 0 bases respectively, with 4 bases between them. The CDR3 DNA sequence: TGTGCCAGTAGTATACTTGTGAACACTGAAGCTTTCTTT. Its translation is CASSILVNTEAFF. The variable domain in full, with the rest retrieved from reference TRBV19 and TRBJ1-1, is DGGITQSPKYLFRKEGQNVTLSCEQNLNHDAMYWYRQDPGQGLRLIYYSQIVNDFQKGDIAEGYSVSREKKESFPLTVTSAQKNPTAFYLCASSILVNTEAFFGQGTRLTVV.

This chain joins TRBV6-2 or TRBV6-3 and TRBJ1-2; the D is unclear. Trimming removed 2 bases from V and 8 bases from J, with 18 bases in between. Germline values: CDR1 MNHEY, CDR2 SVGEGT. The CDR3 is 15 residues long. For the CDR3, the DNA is TGTGCCAGCAGTTACGACCGCGGGGAATTTTTGGGCTACACCTTC. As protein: CASSYDRGEFLGYTF.

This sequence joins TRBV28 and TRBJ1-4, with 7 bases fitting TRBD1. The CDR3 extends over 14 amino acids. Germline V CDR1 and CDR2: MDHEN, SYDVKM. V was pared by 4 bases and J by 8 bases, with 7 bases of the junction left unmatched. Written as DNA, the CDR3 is TGTGCCAGCAGTTCCGACAGGGTAGACGAAAAACTGTTTTTT. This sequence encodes CASSSDRVDEKLFF.

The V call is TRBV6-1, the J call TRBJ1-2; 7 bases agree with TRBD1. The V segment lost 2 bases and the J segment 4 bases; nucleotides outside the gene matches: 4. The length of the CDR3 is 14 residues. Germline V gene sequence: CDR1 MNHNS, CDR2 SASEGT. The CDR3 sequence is CASSERDRGYGYTF. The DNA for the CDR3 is TGTGCCAGCAGTGAAAGGGACAGAGGCTATGGCTACACCTTC.

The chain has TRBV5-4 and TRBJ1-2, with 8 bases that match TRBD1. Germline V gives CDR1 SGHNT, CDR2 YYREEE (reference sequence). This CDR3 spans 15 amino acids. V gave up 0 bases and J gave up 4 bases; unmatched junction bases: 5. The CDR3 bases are TGTGCCAGCAGCTTGGGTCAGGGGGCCGGCTATGGCTACACCTTC. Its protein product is CASSLGQGAGYGYTF. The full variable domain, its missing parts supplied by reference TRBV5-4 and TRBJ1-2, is ETGVTQSPTHLIKTRGQQVTLRCSSQSGHNTVSWYQQALGQGPQFIFQYYREEENGRGNFPPRFSGLQFPNYSSELNVNALELDDSALYLCASSLGQGAGYGYTFGSGTRLTVV.

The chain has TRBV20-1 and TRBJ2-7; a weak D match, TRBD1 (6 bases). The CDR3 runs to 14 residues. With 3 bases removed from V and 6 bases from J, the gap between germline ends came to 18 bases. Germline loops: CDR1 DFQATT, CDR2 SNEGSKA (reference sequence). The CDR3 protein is CSASDGRTEAEQYF. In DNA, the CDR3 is TGCAGTGCTAGTGACGGCAGGACAGAGGCCGAGCAGTACTTC.

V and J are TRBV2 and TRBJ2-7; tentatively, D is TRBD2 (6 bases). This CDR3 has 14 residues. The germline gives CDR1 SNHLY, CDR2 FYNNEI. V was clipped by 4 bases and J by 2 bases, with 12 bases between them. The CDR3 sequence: CASSASSVTYEQYF. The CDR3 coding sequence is TGTGCCAGCAGTGCCTCTAGCGTTACCTACGAGCAGTACTTC.

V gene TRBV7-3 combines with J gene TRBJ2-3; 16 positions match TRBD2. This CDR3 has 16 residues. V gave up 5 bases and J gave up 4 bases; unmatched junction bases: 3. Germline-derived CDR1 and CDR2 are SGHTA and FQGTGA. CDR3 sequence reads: CASSPGTSGGADTQYF. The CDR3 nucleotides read TGTGCCAGCAGCCCCGGGACTAGCGGGGGGGCAGATACGCAGTATTTT.

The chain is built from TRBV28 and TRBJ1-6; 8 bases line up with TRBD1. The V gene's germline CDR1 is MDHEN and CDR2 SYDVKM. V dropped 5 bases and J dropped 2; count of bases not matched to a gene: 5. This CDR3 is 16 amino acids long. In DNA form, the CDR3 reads TGTGCCAGCAGTATAACAGGGGGACCCTATAATTCACCCCTCCACTTT. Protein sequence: CASSITGGPYNSPLHF.

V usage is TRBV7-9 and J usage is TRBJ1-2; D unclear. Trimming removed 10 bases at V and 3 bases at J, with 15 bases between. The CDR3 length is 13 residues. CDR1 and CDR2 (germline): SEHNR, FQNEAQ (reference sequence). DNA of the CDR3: TGTGCCACCAGTGCGCAAATGGACTATGGCTACACCTTC. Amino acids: CATSAQMDYGYTF.

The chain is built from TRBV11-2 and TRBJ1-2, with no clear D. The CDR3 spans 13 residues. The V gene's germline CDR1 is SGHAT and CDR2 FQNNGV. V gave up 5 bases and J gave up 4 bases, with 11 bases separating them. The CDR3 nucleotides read TGTGCCAGCAGCCCGGACTGGGGCTATGGCTACACCTTC. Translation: CASSPDWGYGYTF. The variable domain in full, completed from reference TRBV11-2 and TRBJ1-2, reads EAGVAQSPRYKIIEKRQSVAFWCNPISGHATLYWYQQILGQGPKLLIQFQNNGVVDDSQLPKDRFSAERLKGVDSTLKIQPAKLEDSAVYLCASSPDWGYGYTFGSGTRLTVV.

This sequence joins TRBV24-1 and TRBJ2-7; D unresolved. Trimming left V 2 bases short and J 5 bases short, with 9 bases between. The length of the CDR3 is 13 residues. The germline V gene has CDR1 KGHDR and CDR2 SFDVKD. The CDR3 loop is CATSDSPNNEQYF. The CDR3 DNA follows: TGTGCCACCAGTGATTCTCCTAATAACGAGCAGTACTTC.

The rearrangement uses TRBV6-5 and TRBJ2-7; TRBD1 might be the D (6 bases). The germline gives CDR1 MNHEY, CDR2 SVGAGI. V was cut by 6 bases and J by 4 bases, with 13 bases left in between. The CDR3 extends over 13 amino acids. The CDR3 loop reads CASRTGFGYEQYF. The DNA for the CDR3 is TGTGCCAGCAGAACAGGGTTCGGGTACGAGCAGTACTTC.

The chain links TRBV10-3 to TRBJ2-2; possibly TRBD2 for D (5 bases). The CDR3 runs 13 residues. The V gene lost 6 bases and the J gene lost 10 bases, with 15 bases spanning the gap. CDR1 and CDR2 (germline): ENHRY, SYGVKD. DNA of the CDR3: TGTGCCATCAGCGACGGGAAACCTGAGGAGCTGTTTTTT. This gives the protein CAISDGKPEELFF.

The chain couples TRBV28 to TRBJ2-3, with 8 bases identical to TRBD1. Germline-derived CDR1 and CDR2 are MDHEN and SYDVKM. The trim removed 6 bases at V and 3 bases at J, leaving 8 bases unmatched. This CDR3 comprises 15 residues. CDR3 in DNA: TGTGCCAGCAGAGGACAGGGTTTTGATACAGATACGCAGTATTTT. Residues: CASRGQGFDTDTQYF.

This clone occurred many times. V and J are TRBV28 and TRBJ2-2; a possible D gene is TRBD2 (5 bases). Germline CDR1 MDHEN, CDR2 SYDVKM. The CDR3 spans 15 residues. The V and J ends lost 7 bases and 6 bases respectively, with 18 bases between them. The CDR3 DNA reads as TGTGCCAGCACCCCCCCTCTAGGGAGAGCCGGGGAGCTGTTTTTT. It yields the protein CASTPPLGRAGELFF.

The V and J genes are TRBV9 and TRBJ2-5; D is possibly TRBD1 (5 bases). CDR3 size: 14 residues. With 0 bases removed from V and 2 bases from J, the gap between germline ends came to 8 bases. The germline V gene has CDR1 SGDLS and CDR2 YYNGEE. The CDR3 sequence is CASSVGTLQETQYF. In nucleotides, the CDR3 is TGTGCCAGCAGCGTAGGGACACTACAAGAGACCCAGTACTTC. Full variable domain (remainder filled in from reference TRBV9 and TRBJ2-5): DSGVTQTPKHLITATGQRVTLRCSPRSGDLSVYWYQQSLDQGLQFLIQYYNGEERAKGNILERFSAQQFPDLHSELNLSSLELGDSALYFCASSVGTLQETQYFGPGTRLLVL.